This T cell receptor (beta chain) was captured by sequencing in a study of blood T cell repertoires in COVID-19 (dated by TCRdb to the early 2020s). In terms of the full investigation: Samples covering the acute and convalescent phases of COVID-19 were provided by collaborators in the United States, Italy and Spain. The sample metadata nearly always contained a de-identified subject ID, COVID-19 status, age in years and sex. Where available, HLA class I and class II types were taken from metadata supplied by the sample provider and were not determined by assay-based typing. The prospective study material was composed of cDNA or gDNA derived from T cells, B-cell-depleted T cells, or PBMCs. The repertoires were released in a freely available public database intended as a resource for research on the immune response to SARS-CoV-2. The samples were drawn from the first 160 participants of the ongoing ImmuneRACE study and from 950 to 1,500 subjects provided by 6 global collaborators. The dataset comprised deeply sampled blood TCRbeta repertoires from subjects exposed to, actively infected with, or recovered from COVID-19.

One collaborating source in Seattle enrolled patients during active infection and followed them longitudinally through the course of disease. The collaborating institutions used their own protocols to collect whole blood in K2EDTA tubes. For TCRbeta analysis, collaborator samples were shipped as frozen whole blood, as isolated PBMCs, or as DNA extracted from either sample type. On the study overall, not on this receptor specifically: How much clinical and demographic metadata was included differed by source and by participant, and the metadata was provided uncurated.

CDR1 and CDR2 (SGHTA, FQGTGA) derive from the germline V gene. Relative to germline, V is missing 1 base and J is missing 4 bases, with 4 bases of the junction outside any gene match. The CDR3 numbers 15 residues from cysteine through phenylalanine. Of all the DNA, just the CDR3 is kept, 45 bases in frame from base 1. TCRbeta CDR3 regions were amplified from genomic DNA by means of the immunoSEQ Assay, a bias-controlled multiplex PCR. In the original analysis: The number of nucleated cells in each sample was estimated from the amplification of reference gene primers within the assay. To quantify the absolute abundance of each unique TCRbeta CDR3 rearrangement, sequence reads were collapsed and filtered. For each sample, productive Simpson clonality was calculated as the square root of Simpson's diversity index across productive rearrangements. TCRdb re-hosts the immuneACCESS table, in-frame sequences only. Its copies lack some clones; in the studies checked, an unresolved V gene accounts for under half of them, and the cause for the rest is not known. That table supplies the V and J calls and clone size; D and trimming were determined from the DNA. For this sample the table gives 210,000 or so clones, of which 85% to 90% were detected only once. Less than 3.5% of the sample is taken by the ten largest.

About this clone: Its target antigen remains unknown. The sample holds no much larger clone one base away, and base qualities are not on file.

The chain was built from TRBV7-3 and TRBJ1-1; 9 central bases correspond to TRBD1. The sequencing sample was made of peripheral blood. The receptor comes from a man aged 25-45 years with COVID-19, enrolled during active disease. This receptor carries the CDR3 CASSLKGQGSTEAFF. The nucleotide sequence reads TGTGCCAGCAGCTTAAAAGGACAGGGGAGCACTGAAGCTTTCTTT. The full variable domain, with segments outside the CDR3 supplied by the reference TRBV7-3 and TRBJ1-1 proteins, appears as GAGVSQTPSNKVTEKGKYVELRCDPISGHTALYWYRQSLGQGPEFLIYFQGTGAADDSGLPNDRFFAVRPEGSVSTLKIQRTERGDSAVYLCASSLKGQGSTEAFFGQGTRLTVV.